This entry is about one T cell receptor (beta chain). Its antigen is unidentified. As to time point: blood 2 weeks post-SBRT. Specified treatment: 15 Gy SBRT to primary tumor, nephrectomy 4 weeks later. Radiation-treated patients gave blood at baseline, week 2 and week 4. Here immunoSEQ multiplex PCR was the method, and the copy in TCRdb shows in-frame clones only, minus some. The sample records 100,000 to 150,000 clones, 81% being singletons. This CDR3 region has 14 residues. Looked up from germline, CDR1 is MNHEY and CDR2 is SVGAGI. The junction had 3 bases not matched to a gene; V was cut back by 2 bases and J by 7 bases. This sample was included in a study of radiation and T cells in renal cell carcinoma. Regarding the study as a whole: In blood, top tumor clones expanded by 2 weeks, shrinking by 4.

The chain links TRBV6-5 to TRBJ1-2; 11 positions agree with TRBD1. The source of this sequence is a man in his fifties or sixties with renal cell carcinoma. The starting material was blood, obtained from a patient whose treatment included radiotherapy and nephrectomy. The CDR3 region is CASSYGQGAVGYTF. CDR3 in DNA: TGTGCCAGCAGTTACGGACAGGGGGCGGTTGGCTACACCTTC.